This note documents a single T cell receptor beta chain sequence. Its antigen remains unknown. Assay: immunoSEQ multiplex PCR; the TCRdb copy retains only in-frame clones and omits some. The table shows about 200,000 clones, with about 86% occurring only once. The data derive from a study of T cell responses to AZD1222 COVID-19 vaccine. On the study more broadly: Timing groups of about 4 and about 12 weeks for second doses were pooled. Findings of the study overall: Donors were largely white British and mainly female; clonal diversity was possibly underestimated.

There are 13 residues in the CDR3. Germline-derived CDR1 and CDR2 are LGHNA and YNFKEQ. V dropped 3 bases and J dropped 6 bases, with 9 bases sitting between them. The input for sequencing was peripheral blood, taken on day 0 of AZD1222 vaccination. The TCR was taken from an adult in good health. The chain joins TRBV4-2 to TRBJ1-5, with TRBD1 as a possible D gene (5 bases). The CDR3 DNA sequence: TGTGCCAGCAGCCAGGGAGGGGTTCAGCCCCAGCATTTT. This gives the protein CASSQGGVQPQHF.